Following are 9 T cell receptor beta chains from one sample sequenced in a study of blood T cell repertoires in COVID-19. Produced via immunoSEQ multiplex PCR; TCRdb's table is partial and in-frame only. This table holds about 190,000 clones, approximately 91% found once. Sequencing was performed on peripheral blood. The receptors originated from a man between 25 and 39 years old with acute or convalescent COVID-19.

The chain recombines TRBV6-5 with TRBJ1-2, with TRBD1 identical over 12 bases. In germline, CDR1 is MNHEY, CDR2 SVGAGI. Trimming cost V 7 bases and J 8 bases; bases outside gene matches: 5. This CDR3 spans 13 amino acids. CDR3 loop: CASKRDRGQGYTF. In DNA, the CDR3 is TGTGCCAGCAAAAGGGACAGGGGGCAAGGCTACACCTTC.

This chain uses TRBV10-3 with TRBJ2-1; 8 bases align to TRBD2. In germline, CDR1 is ENHRY, CDR2 SYGVKD. The CDR3 runs to 16 residues. The ends lost 3 bases at V and 1 base at J; junction bases unmatched: 5. The DNA for the CDR3 is TGTGCCATCAGTGATAGTAGCGGGATTTCCTACAATGAGCAGTTCTTC. Amino acid sequence: CAISDSSGISYNEQFF.

This clone occurred once. The rearrangement uses TRBV2 and TRBJ1-1; no reliable D call. The CDR3 is 14 amino acids. V was shortened by 2 bases and J by 1 base, with 8 bases between the two germline ends. Germline CDR1 reads SNHLY; CDR2 reads FYNNEI. The CDR3 protein is CASSEWSRNTEAFF. CDR3 DNA: TGTGCCAGCAGTGAATGGAGCAGGAACACTGAAGCTTTCTTT. The variable domain in full, with the rest retrieved from reference TRBV2 and TRBJ1-1, is EPEVTQTPSHQVTQMGQEVILRCVPISNHLYFYWYRQILGQKVEFLVSFYNNEISEKSEIFDDQFSVERPDGSNFTLKIRSTKLEDSAMYFCASSEWSRNTEAFFGQGTRLTVV.

This chain links TRBV5-5 with TRBJ2-5; 8 bases agree with TRBD1. The CDR3 is 15 amino acids. Germline trimming cut 3 bases from V and 5 bases from J; bases unmatched to any gene: 9. Germline values: CDR1 SGHKS, CDR2 YYEKEE (reference sequence). The DNA of the CDR3 is TGTGCCAGCAGCTCCAGGACAGGGATGAAGGAGACCCAGTACTTC. As protein: CASSSRTGMKETQYF.

CDR3 in DNA: TGTGCCAGCAGCTTAGGCCCAGCGGGAGGGCCGGGAGATACGCAGTATTTT. It encodes CASSLGPAGGPGDTQYF. This chain connects TRBV5-6 to TRBJ2-3; 10 bases fit TRBD2. CDR1 is SGHDT, CDR2 YYEEEE, per germline. This CDR3 comprises 17 residues. J gave up 5 bases and V 2 bases, and 11 bases lay outside the gene matches.

The chain carries TRBV3-1 (or the pseudogene TRBV3-2) and TRBJ1-3; 7 bases align to TRBD1. J was trimmed by 0 bases and V by 4 bases; bases with no gene match: 3. The CDR3 extends over 15 amino acids. Looked up from germline, CDR1 is LGHDT and CDR2 is YNNKEL (reference sequence). The CDR3 DNA is TGTGCCAGCAGCCTCAGGACAGGCTCTGGAAACACCATATATTTT. Amino acids: CASSLRTGSGNTIYF.

This chain uses TRBV21-1 with TRBJ2-1; no DNA check was done on the table's D call, TRBD1. TRBV21-1 is deemed a pseudogene. The CDR3 sequence is 17 residues long. DNA for the CDR3: TGTGCCAGCAGCAAAAGTTGCCCAGGGGCTAACTACAATGAGCAGTTCTTC. This translates into CASSKSCPGANYNEQFF.

The CDR3 region is CASSLLDRAEAFF. For the CDR3, the DNA is TGTGCCAGCAGCTTACTGGATCGGGCTGAAGCTTTCTTT. This chain connects TRBV7-9 to TRBJ1-1; D is unresolved. The CDR3 totals 13 residues. Germline V gene data show CDR1 as SEHNR and CDR2 as FQNEAQ (reference sequence). V lost 2 bases, J lost 6 bases, and 10 bases lay in between. Full variable domain (missing parts from reference TRBV7-9 and TRBJ1-1): DTGVSQNPRHKITKRGQNVTFRCDPISEHNRLYWYRQTLGQGPEFLTYFQNEAQLEKSRLLSDRFSAERPKGSFSTLEIQRTEQGDSAMYLCASSLLDRAEAFFGQGTRLTVV.

The rearrangement uses TRBV6-5 and TRBJ1-2; no definite D call. The CDR3 consists of 13 residues. The V gene lost 2 bases and the J gene lost 4 bases, with 8 bases spanning the gap. CDR1 is MNHEY, CDR2 SVGAGI, per germline. DNA of the CDR3: TGTGCCAGCAGTTACACGGGATTCTATGGCTACACCTTC. It translates to CASSYTGFYGYTF.